A selection of T cell receptor beta chains follows, all from one sample in a study of CD8+ T cells in alopecia areata. The repertoire was sequenced with immunoSEQ multiplex PCR; TCRdb's copy has only in-frame clones and lacks some. The sample includes about 140,000 clones, about three fifths of them seen just once. The sequencing used CD4+ T cells sorted from blood, collected at week 0. Receptor source: a human donor with alopecia areata. The conserved cysteine and the conserved F or W are not part of the CDR3 here. The D gene is left open where the match is weak. Some rows mark clone size as missing; the rest say once, few, many or name a class of expanded clone.

d_call: NA; j_call: TRBJ2-5; clone_size: few; v_call: TRBV9; cdr3_aa: ASSGQETQY
d_call: TRBD1; j_call: TRBJ1-5; clone_size: once; v_call: TRBV19; cdr3_aa: ATGTGGGQPQH
d_call: NA; j_call: TRBJ2-3; clone_size: NA; v_call: TRBV29-1; cdr3_aa: SVELSGVDKQY
d_call: TRBD1; j_call: TRBJ1-2; clone_size: NA; v_call: TRBV2; cdr3_aa: ASSQQGSRGYT
d_call: NA; j_call: TRBJ1-6; clone_size: few; v_call: TRBV5-1; cdr3_aa: ASSLSAGWDSPLH
d_call: TRBD1; j_call: TRBJ2-7; clone_size: NA; v_call: TRBV7-2; cdr3_aa: ASRGLGTGPSYEQY
d_call: TRBD1; j_call: TRBJ2-5; clone_size: NA; v_call: TRBV5-1; cdr3_aa: ASSASTGTETQY
d_call: NA; j_call: TRBJ2-6; clone_size: few; v_call: TRBV19; cdr3_aa: ASSIITSGANVLT
d_call: NA; j_call: TRBJ1-1; clone_size: NA; v_call: TRBV29-1; cdr3_aa: SVEHTEAF
d_call: NA; j_call: TRBJ1-1; clone_size: NA; v_call: TRBV19; cdr3_aa: ASSRTTNTEAF
d_call: TRBD1; j_call: TRBJ1-6; clone_size: few; v_call: TRBV2; cdr3_aa: ASIVGQQNSPLH
d_call: NA; j_call: TRBJ2-6; clone_size: NA; v_call: TRBV6-5; cdr3_aa: ASTPRRSGANVLT
d_call: NA; j_call: TRBJ2-7; clone_size: NA; v_call: TRBV7-2; cdr3_aa: ASSLGGAETYEQY
d_call: NA; j_call: TRBJ1-5; clone_size: NA; v_call: TRBV30; cdr3_aa: AWSGTGIGNQPQH
d_call: NA; j_call: TRBJ1-1; clone_size: many; v_call: TRBV6-6; cdr3_aa: ASSYGEGGTEAF
d_call: NA; j_call: TRBJ2-3; clone_size: NA; v_call: TRBV20-1; cdr3_aa: SARADTQY
d_call: NA; j_call: TRBJ2-7; clone_size: once; v_call: TRBV30; cdr3_aa: AWSVQGYEQY
d_call: NA; j_call: TRBJ1-2; clone_size: NA; v_call: TRBV11-2; cdr3_aa: ASSPLPGDGYT
d_call: NA; j_call: TRBJ1-2; clone_size: NA; v_call: TRBV30; cdr3_aa: AWIGGPGGYT
d_call: TRBD1; j_call: TRBJ2-7; clone_size: many; v_call: TRBV7-9; cdr3_aa: ASSSRLNRGYEQY
d_call: TRBD1; j_call: TRBJ1-2; clone_size: few; v_call: TRBV12-5; cdr3_aa: ASARETGDLYGYT
d_call: NA; j_call: TRBJ2-1; clone_size: NA; v_call: TRBV27; cdr3_aa: ASSPLAGNEQF
d_call: NA; j_call: TRBJ1-1; clone_size: NA; v_call: TRBV30; cdr3_aa: AWSVSGNLEAF
d_call: NA; j_call: TRBJ2-7; clone_size: few; v_call: TRBV19; cdr3_aa: ASSRTAYEQY
d_call: TRBD2; j_call: TRBJ2-1; clone_size: NA; v_call: TRBV5-4; cdr3_aa: ASSLSSGVYNEQF
d_call: NA; j_call: TRBJ1-3; clone_size: NA; v_call: TRBV9; cdr3_aa: ASSVGSISGNTIY
d_call: NA; j_call: TRBJ2-2; clone_size: NA; v_call: TRBV15; cdr3_aa: ATSRDPAEELF
d_call: NA; j_call: TRBJ1-6; clone_size: few; v_call: TRBV6-1; cdr3_aa: ASIEPTRDGSPLH
d_call: TRBD1; j_call: TRBJ1-1; clone_size: NA; v_call: TRBV7-2; cdr3_aa: ASRWGTDARTEAF
d_call: TRBD1; j_call: TRBJ1-2; clone_size: NA; v_call: TRBV5-1; cdr3_aa: ASSLVVGQGNYT
d_call: NA; j_call: TRBJ2-7; clone_size: NA; v_call: TRBV5-1; cdr3_aa: ASSINRNDYEQY
d_call: TRBD1; j_call: TRBJ2-4; clone_size: many; v_call: TRBV18; cdr3_aa: ASSPLSPTGVAKNIQY
d_call: TRBD1; j_call: TRBJ1-2; clone_size: NA; v_call: TRBV7-2; cdr3_aa: ASSLDRPGGVYGYT
d_call: TRBD1; j_call: TRBJ2-7; clone_size: NA; v_call: TRBV6-5; cdr3_aa: ASSPPGTGAGEQY
d_call: NA; j_call: TRBJ2-7; clone_size: few; v_call: TRBV27; cdr3_aa: ASSLRGRGREQY
d_call: NA; j_call: TRBJ2-5; clone_size: NA; v_call: TRBV7-2; cdr3_aa: ASSSEPGLGETQY
d_call: TRBD1; j_call: TRBJ1-2; clone_size: NA; v_call: TRBV5-1; cdr3_aa: ASSWDSDLYGYT
d_call: NA; j_call: TRBJ2-5; clone_size: NA; v_call: TRBV9; cdr3_aa: ASSVGGWGETQY
d_call: TRBD1; j_call: TRBJ1-1; clone_size: NA; v_call: TRBV9; cdr3_aa: ASSPGTGANMNTEAF
d_call: TRBD1; j_call: TRBJ1-2; clone_size: NA; v_call: TRBV6-5; cdr3_aa: ASSRDSRHGYT
d_call: NA; j_call: TRBJ1-1; clone_size: NA; v_call: TRBV19; cdr3_aa: ASIQDGNTEAF
d_call: TRBD2; j_call: TRBJ2-7; clone_size: NA; v_call: TRBV7-2; cdr3_aa: ASSRGTSGIYEQY
d_call: TRBD2; j_call: TRBJ2-2; clone_size: NA; v_call: TRBV7-9; cdr3_aa: ASRFLSGANTGELF
d_call: TRBD1; j_call: TRBJ1-5; clone_size: NA; v_call: TRBV5-6; cdr3_aa: ASSLEGTGGQPQH
d_call: TRBD1; j_call: TRBJ1-6; clone_size: NA; v_call: TRBV5-1; cdr3_aa: ASSLRTGGSTLH
d_call: NA; j_call: TRBJ1-3; clone_size: NA; v_call: TRBV29-1; cdr3_aa: SVEESGNTIY
d_call: NA; j_call: TRBJ2-3; clone_size: NA; v_call: TRBV4-3; cdr3_aa: ASSQQVPDTQY
d_call: TRBD2; j_call: TRBJ2-7; clone_size: NA; v_call: TRBV7-2; cdr3_aa: ASSLRPSGGYEQY
d_call: NA; j_call: TRBJ1-1; clone_size: NA; v_call: TRBV7-9; cdr3_aa: ASSSTGRGTEAF